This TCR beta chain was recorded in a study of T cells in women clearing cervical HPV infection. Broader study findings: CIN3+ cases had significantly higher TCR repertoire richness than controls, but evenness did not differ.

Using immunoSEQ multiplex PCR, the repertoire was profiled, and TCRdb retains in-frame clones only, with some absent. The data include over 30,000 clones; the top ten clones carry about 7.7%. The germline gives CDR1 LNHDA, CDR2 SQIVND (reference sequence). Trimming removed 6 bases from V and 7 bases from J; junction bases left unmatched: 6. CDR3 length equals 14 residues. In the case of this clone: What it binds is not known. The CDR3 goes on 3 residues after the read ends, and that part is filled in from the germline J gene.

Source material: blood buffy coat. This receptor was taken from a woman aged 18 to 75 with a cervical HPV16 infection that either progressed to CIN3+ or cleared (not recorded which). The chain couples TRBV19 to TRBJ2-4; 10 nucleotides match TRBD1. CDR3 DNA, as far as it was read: TGTGCCAGTAGGTTCCGGGACAGGGGTAACATT. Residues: CASRFRDRGNI. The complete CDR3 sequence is CASRFRDRGNIQYF.